The rows below give T cell receptor beta chains drawn from one sample of a study of shared clonotypes between healthy human individuals. Libraries were prepared by immunoSEQ multiplex PCR; TCRdb keeps only in-frame clonotypes and omits some of them. The sample yields 2 million to 2.5 million clones, around 96% seen once. The sample was naive CD8+ T cells sorted from blood. These receptors originate from a man between 18 and 35 years old in good health. The CDR3 runs from the conserved cysteine through the conserved F or W. The D gene is left open where the match is weak. Some rows have no size entry. The others give once, few or many, or a class for an expanded clone.

clone size,D gene,V gene,J gene,CDR3 DNA,CDR3 protein
-,-,TRBV28,TRBJ2-1,TGTGCCAGCAGTCCGAGAGAAAGCACTGAGCAGTTCTTC,CASSPRESTEQFF
-,-,TRBV5-4,TRBJ2-5,TGTGCCAGCAGCTGGGCCCTGGGGGAGACCCAGTACTTC,CASSWALGETQYF
once,-,TRBV9,TRBJ2-7,TGTGCCAGCAGCGTAGGTGGGAACGCAGCCTACGAGCAGTACTTC,CASSVGGNAAYEQYF
-,-,TRBV2,TRBJ2-5,TGTGCCAGCAGTGAACGTCGCAGGGAGCAAGAGACCCAGTACTTC,CASSERRREQETQYF
-,-,TRBV27,TRBJ2-7,TGTGCCAGCAGTTTCGACGGCTACGAGCAGTACTTC,CASSFDGYEQYF
-,-,TRBV7-9,TRBJ2-7,TGTGCCAGCAGCCTTGGACAGTTGACCTCCTACGAGCAGTACTTC,CASSLGQLTSYEQYF
-,-,TRBV6-6,TRBJ1-6,TGTGCCAGCAGTTACTCCGCCTTTAGTTCACCCCTCCACTTT,CASSYSAFSSPLHF
once,-,TRBV30,TRBJ2-2,TGTGCCTGGAGTGTAGCTGGCACCGGGGAGCTGTTTTTT,CAWSVAGTGELFF
-,TRBD2,TRBV7-6,TRBJ2-1,TGTGCCAGCAGCTTAGTTGCGGGGGTGGGCAATGAGCAGTTCTTC,CASSLVAGVGNEQFF
-,-,TRBV18,TRBJ2-3,TGTGCCAGCTCTCCCCTCGGAGGCGCCCCGGATACGCAGTATTTT,CASSPLGGAPDTQYF
once,-,TRBV29-1,TRBJ1-2,TGCAGCGCGAGGGTCTCAAGTCACAGGGAGGACTATGGCTACACCTTC,CSARVSSHREDYGYTF
-,TRBD1,TRBV5-4,TRBJ1-4,TGTGCCAGCAGCTTTAACAGGGGGAATGAAAAACTGTTTTTT,CASSFNRGNEKLFF
-,TRBD1,TRBV6-1,TRBJ2-7,TGTGCCAGCAGTGGTTATAAGGGGACAGGGCCTTCGAGGGAGCAGTACTTC,CASSGYKGTGPSREQYF
-,-,TRBV30,TRBJ2-7,TGTGCCTGGACCGGGACCACCTACGAGCAGTACTTC,CAWTGTTYEQYF
-,TRBD1,TRBV7-2,TRBJ2-7,TGTGCCAGCAGCTTAGTTCCAGGGGGCTACGAGCAGTACTTC,CASSLVPGGYEQYF